This T cell receptor beta chain was observed in a study of control samples from healthy donors and cancer patients. This clone was detected a few times. The same CDR3 arises from other DNA sequences in this sample as well. Assay used: immunoSEQ multiplex PCR; TCRdb lists only in-frame clones, some missing. The table shows some 120,000 clones, with approximately 92% occurring only once. Trimming removed 2 bases at V and 4 bases at J, with 11 bases between. Per germline, CDR1 SNHLY and CDR2 FYNNEI. The CDR3 runs to 14 residues. Material: PBMCs. This sequence was found in an older man with head and neck cancer. The chain uses TRBV2 and TRBJ2-5; the D gene is possibly TRBD1 (5 bases). The CDR3 region is CASSERTRGETQYF. The DNA for the CDR3 is TGTGCCAGCAGTGAACGGACACGCGGAGAGACCCAGTACTTC.